This T cell receptor (beta chain) appears in the sequencing data of a study of shared clonotypes between healthy human individuals. The V end lost 4 bases, the J end lost 1 base, and 13 bases lay between the germline ends. Germline V gives CDR1 LGHNA, CDR2 YSLEER. The CDR3 loop spans 15 amino acids. The method was immunoSEQ multiplex PCR; TCRdb's version includes in-frame clones alone and lacks a portion of them. The table lists 170,000 or so clones, around 63% of them singletons. Material for sequencing was memory CD4+ T cells sorted from blood. Subset indicated: CD45RA-negative fraction. The receptor's source is a man younger than 45 in good health. This chain uses TRBV4-3 with TRBJ2-5; TRBD2 is a possible D gene (6 bases). DNA of the CDR3: TGCGCCAGCAGCCGCCGCGGGGCGGCCCAAGAGACCCAGTACTTC. Translated, it gives CASSRRGAAQETQYF.